Listed below are T cell receptor beta chains from one sample, sequenced in a study of patients and donors after allogeneic stem cell transplantation. TCRdb fed the RT-PCR reads into MiXCR, producing one record per CDR3 protein. The profile shows about 960,000 distinct CDR3 sequences, about a sixth of them singletons. Sequencing input: blood, either unsorted or a sorted T cell fraction (not recorded which). The source of these receptors is a human donor who was either an allogeneic HSCT recipient or a stem cell or donor lymphocyte infusion donor (not recorded which). It is not recorded whose cells these are; they may come from a transplant donor. Each CDR3 is given with its conserved first and last residue. A D gene is named only where the DNA matches it firmly. Clone size is stated in some rows and not others, as once, few, many or a class when expanded.

TGTGCCAGCAGCTTAGGTGTCGGGGGAGAAGCTTTCTTT,CASSLGVGGEAFF,TRBV11-3,TRBJ1-1,once,-
TGCAGCGTTCTGGGACTTTCGCCTGAAGCTTTCTTT,CSVLGLSPEAFF,TRBV29-1,TRBJ1-1,-,-
TGTGCCAGCAGCTCTGGAGCCCCTAGGGGGACAACTGAAGCTTTCTTT,CASSSGAPRGTTEAFF,TRBV11-2,TRBJ1-1,-,-
TGTGCCAGCAGCAAAGGTCTAGCGGGGGGGCCTCTCGACCAAGAGACCCAGTACTTC,CASSKGLAGGPLDQETQYF,TRBV21-1,TRBJ2-5,-,-
TGCAGTGCTAGAAACCCCCGACAGGGAAATACGGCTGAAGCTTTCTTT,CSARNPRQGNTAEAFF,TRBV20-1,TRBJ1-1,few,TRBD1
TGTGCCAGCAGCCCTAGCGGGGCCCTCCATAATGAGCAGTTCTTC,CASSPSGALHNEQFF,TRBV7-3,TRBJ2-1,few,TRBD2
TGTGCCAGCAGCAACATCCACGAGCAGTACTTC,CASSNIHEQYF,TRBV11-3,TRBJ2-7,few,-
TGCGCCAGCAGCCAAGTGGGAGGGGCTACCTACGAGCAGTACTTC,CASSQVGGATYEQYF,TRBV4-1,TRBJ2-7,few,TRBD2
TGCGCCAGCAGCTTTTTTGTCGGGATAGGAGACTATGGCTACACCTTC,CASSFFVGIGDYGYTF,TRBV5-1,TRBJ1-2,few,-
TGTGCCAGCAGCCCAGGGGGACAAATAGCGGGAGTTGGGTCCTACGAGCAGTACTTC,CASSPGGQIAGVGSYEQYF,TRBV9,TRBJ2-7,few,TRBD2
TGCAGCGTTGAAGATCCCGACAGAAAAAGATCCTACGAGCAGTACTTC,CSVEDPDRKRSYEQYF,TRBV29-1,TRBJ2-7,many,-
TGCAGCGTCGCATACACAGGCTCCTACGAGCAGTACTTC,CSVAYTGSYEQYF,TRBV29-1,TRBJ2-7,many,-
TGTGCCAGCAGCTTAGCGCTGAGTAGCGGGAATGAGCAGTTCTTC,CASSLALSSGNEQFF,TRBV7-9,TRBJ2-1,-,TRBD2
TGCAGCGTTGGAGTAGGGGGCTACGGGCAGTACTTC,CSVGVGGYGQYF,TRBV29-1,TRBJ2-7,-,TRBD1
TGTGCCAGCAGTTTTGAGGGGACCTATGAAAAACTGTTTTTT,CASSFEGTYEKLFF,TRBV12-3/TRBV12-4,TRBJ1-4,-,-
TGTGCCAGCAGCTCCGAGCGGACGGGGGGCCGAACCAATGAGCAGTTCTTC,CASSSERTGGRTNEQFF,TRBV7-8,TRBJ2-1,-,-
TGTGCCAGCAGCTTACAGCGGGGGAACACTGAAGCTTTCTTT,CASSLQRGNTEAFF,TRBV7-9,TRBJ1-1,-,-
TGTGCCAGCAGTTTATCAGAATGGGGGCTCGGCACTGAAGCTTTCTTT,CASSLSEWGLGTEAFF,TRBV28,TRBJ1-1,-,-
TGTGCCAGCAGCCAGAGGTCTGGCCCCCACAGTGAGCAGTTCTTC,CASSQRSGPHSEQFF,TRBV14,TRBJ2-1,-,-
TGTGCCAGCAGCTTATCTAGCGGAAATCCCTTTAGCACAGATACGCAGTATTTT,CASSLSSGNPFSTDTQYF,TRBV11-2,TRBJ2-3,few,TRBD2
TGTGCCAGCAGCCGAAGGCAGGGACGGATCAATGAGCAGTTCTTC,CASSRRQGRINEQFF,TRBV3-1,TRBJ2-1,-,-
TGCAGCGTCGTGGTGGGGGGTGAAAAACTGTTTTTT,CSVVVGGEKLFF,TRBV29-1,TRBJ1-4,-,-
TGTGCCAGCACCGGGACTGAAGCTTTCTTT,CASTGTEAFF,TRBV6-2/TRBV6-3,TRBJ1-1,-,-
TGCGCCAGCAGCCAAGGGCAGGGTAATAGCGGTGGCTACACCTTC,CASSQGQGNSGGYTF,TRBV4-1,TRBJ1-2,once,-
TGCAGTGCTAGAGGCTGGCGGGGGGCTGGCTACGAGCAGTACTTC,CSARGWRGAGYEQYF,TRBV20-1,TRBJ2-7,few,TRBD2
TGTGCCAGCAGTCCCTACCGGGACAGGGTTCGCGGCTACACCTTC,CASSPYRDRVRGYTF,TRBV12-3/TRBV12-4,TRBJ1-2,few,TRBD1
TGTGCCACCAGCAGAGATCGAACAGGGGTCCATGAGCAGTTCTTC,CATSRDRTGVHEQFF,TRBV15,TRBJ2-1,few,TRBD1
TGTGCCAGCAGTGAAACTGGGTCACTGGGTAACTACGAGCAGTACTTC,CASSETGSLGNYEQYF,TRBV6-1,TRBJ2-7,few,-
TGCGCCAGCCACGCGGTAGCGGGATTTCGAGACGAGCAGTACTTC,CASHAVAGFRDEQYF,TRBV5-1,TRBJ2-7,-,TRBD2
TGTGCCAGCAGCTGGGGTGGGCCTCCGATGGTAAGGTCCCTCCACTTT,CASSWGGPPMVRSLHF,TRBV5-6,TRBJ1-6,-,-
TGTGCCAGCAGCCCCCGGGACAGAGTTCCGGGCGAGCAGTACTTC,CASSPRDRVPGEQYF,TRBV7-9,TRBJ2-7,-,TRBD1
TGTGCCAGCAGCTTATTAGCGTCCCACAGAGATACGCAGTATTTT,CASSLLASHRDTQYF,TRBV7-3,TRBJ2-3,few,-
TGTGCCAGCAGCCTGGGGCTTCAGAAGGAGACCCAGTACTTC,CASSLGLQKETQYF,TRBV3-1,TRBJ2-5,many,-
TGTGCCAGCAGCCCGAGGGGACACGCCACCGGGGAGCTGTTTTTT,CASSPRGHATGELFF,TRBV9,TRBJ2-2,-,-
TGTGCCAGCAGTTACGGGTCTCCTGAAGCTTTCTTT,CASSYGSPEAFF,TRBV6-2/TRBV6-3,TRBJ1-1,many,-
TGTGCCAGCAGTCCCGGACAGACGTCGATGTATAATTCACCCCTCCACTTT,CASSPGQTSMYNSPLHF,TRBV6-1,TRBJ1-6,few,-
TGTGCCAGCACCACCTTTGTGGGAGGCCGTCTTGGAAACACCATATATTTT,CASTTFVGGRLGNTIYF,TRBV12-3/TRBV12-4,TRBJ1-3,-,-
TGCGCCAGCAGCTTGGGGGACCACCCCAATGAGCAGTTCTTC,CASSLGDHPNEQFF,TRBV5-1,TRBJ2-1,many,-
TGCGCCAGCAGCCGCTCTCCGACTGCGGGAGTTTCGACAGATACGCAGTATTTT,CASSRSPTAGVSTDTQYF,TRBV5-1,TRBJ2-3,-,TRBD2
TGTGCCAGCAGCTGGGACCAATGGGGCTACACCTTC,CASSWDQWGYTF,TRBV12-3/TRBV12-4,TRBJ1-2,many,-
TGTGCCAGCAGGGCCAACGGGGCCCTCTATGGCTACACCTTC,CASRANGALYGYTF,TRBV6-1,TRBJ1-2,once,-
TGTGCCAGCAGCTTAAGGGGACTAGCGGGAGCAATCTACAATGAGCAGTTCTTC,CASSLRGLAGAIYNEQFF,TRBV11-1,TRBJ2-1,-,TRBD2
TGTGCCAGCAGCTTACCGGGACAGGGGGTTACCTTT,CASSLPGQGVTF,TRBV7-9,TRBJ1-1,-,TRBD1
TGTGCCAGCAGTTACTCGCCGGGTACTAACACCGGGGAGCTGTTTTTT,CASSYSPGTNTGELFF,TRBV6-5,TRBJ2-2,-,-
TGTGCCAGCAGTTCCCGGGACAAGAAAGGCAAAAACATTCAGTACTTC,CASSSRDKKGKNIQYF,TRBV6-5,TRBJ2-4,-,-
TGTGCCAGCAGTTACTCATCGGGGGGGCTGAGTGGCTACACCTTC,CASSYSSGGLSGYTF,TRBV6-5,TRBJ1-2,few,-
TGTGCCAGCAGCGCGTCGGCCAACACAGGCGGAAACATTCAGTACTTC,CASSASANTGGNIQYF,TRBV9,TRBJ2-4,few,-
TGTGCCAGCAGTTCTCCAAAGGGACAGGGGACATATGGCTACACCTTC,CASSSPKGQGTYGYTF,TRBV6-2/TRBV6-3,TRBJ1-2,few,TRBD1
TGTGCCAGCAGTTTAGGACAGGCCAGGCAGCCCCAGCATTTT,CASSLGQARQPQHF,TRBV28,TRBJ1-5,-,TRBD1
TGTGCCAGCAGCTCCAACCGACGGACACAGGCCCAGTTCTTC,CASSSNRRTQAQFF,TRBV7-2,TRBJ2-1,-,-
TGCGCCAGCAGCCAAGAATCCGCGGGGGGCAACAATGAGCAGTTCTTC,CASSQESAGGNNEQFF,TRBV4-1,TRBJ2-1,few,TRBD2
TGTGCCAGCAGCCAAGCTTTGAGGGGGTCAGGGAGGGAGCAGTACTTC,CASSQALRGSGREQYF,TRBV3-1,TRBJ2-7,few,-
TGTGCCAGCAGGAAAACGGGGTTCTCTGGAAACACCATATATTTT,CASRKTGFSGNTIYF,TRBV6-1,TRBJ1-3,-,-
TGTGCCAGCAGCCCCCGCAGGGGGGACTTCATAGATACGCAGTATTTT,CASSPRRGDFIDTQYF,TRBV9,TRBJ2-3,-,-